The next 10 T cell receptor beta chains were all read from a single sample in a study of T-cell memory formation after mild COVID-19. TCRdb ran MiXCR on the 5' RACE reads and lists one entry per CDR3 protein. The sample holds 250,000 to 300,000 distinct CDR3 sequences, 8% to 10% seen once. Sequenced sample: PBMCs or a T cell subset sorted from them (not recorded which). Receptors were obtained from a man between 18 and 35 years old who had mild COVID-19 (a few samples of this study predate the infection). Cell type and time point are not known.

This clonotype was seen more than once but under ten times. The junction and the germline gene differ at one end; a read error may be behind it. The rearrangement joins TRBV7-2 to TRBJ1-6, with a weak D call TRBD1 (5 bases). The CDR3 is 13 amino acids. From germline, CDR1 is SGHTA and CDR2 FQGNSA. The CDR3 here is CASGFAGDSPLHF. The CDR3 coding sequence is TGTGCCAGCGGCTTCGCGGGGGATTCACCCCTCCACTTT.

This clonotype was detected ten times or more. The V and J genes are TRBV5-6 and TRBJ1-4, with a tentative D call TRBD1 (6 bases). Trimming pared 5 bases from V and 8 bases from J, leaving 16 bases between. Per germline, CDR1 SGHDT and CDR2 YYEEEE. The CDR3 contains 14 residues. CDR3 region: CASRATGLGEKLFF. CDR3 coding DNA: TGTGCCAGCAGGGCTACAGGGCTTGGCGAAAAACTGTTTTTT.

In its sample, this clonotype was seen many times. This chain joins TRBV7-8 and TRBJ2-5; D unclear. The length of the CDR3 is 11 residues. The V end was cut by 2 bases, the J end by 4 bases, with 2 bases between. Germline loops: CDR1 SGHVS, CDR2 FQNEAQ. The CDR3 DNA sequence: TGTGCCAGCAGCTTATTAGAGACCCAGTACTTC. It is translated as CASSLLETQYF.

V is TRBV6-6 and J is TRBJ1-3; a possible D gene is TRBD1 (6 bases). The CDR3 has 15 amino acids. V was trimmed by 4 bases and J by 7 bases, leaving 17 bases between them. Germline-derived CDR1 and CDR2 are MNHNY and SVGAGI (reference sequence). CDR3 coding DNA: TGTGCCAGCAGTTCTACAGGGAAGTGGGTGAACACCATATATTTT. Residues: CASSSTGKWVNTIYF.

This clonotype occurred a few times. The chain uses TRBV12-3 or TRBV12-4 and TRBJ2-3; 10 nucleotides match TRBD1. J was trimmed by 5 bases and V by 11 bases; bases with no gene match: 7. The CDR3 sequence is 13 residues long. The CDR3 spells CAVGQGVEDTQYF. CDR3 DNA sequence: TGTGCCGTTGGACAGGGGGTAGAAGATACGCAGTATTTT.

The table lists this clonotype with a count of one. The J gene is TRBJ1-1, the V gene TRBV6-5; D is undetermined. The CDR3 spans 16 residues. V was shortened by 0 bases and J by 3 bases, with 14 bases between the two germline ends. Germline loops: CDR1 MNHEY, CDR2 SVGAGI. The CDR3 region has the DNA TGTGCCAGCAGTTACTCGTATTCCCTGGAGGACACTGAAGCTTTCTTT. Translation: CASSYSYSLEDTEAFF.

This clonotype was picked up a small number of times. The junction and the germline gene differ at one end; a read error may be behind it. The V and J genes are TRBV7-9 and TRBJ2-2; tentatively, D is TRBD2 (5 bases). There are 15 residues in the CDR3. Germline CDR1 reads SEHNR; CDR2 reads FQNEAQ (reference sequence). The CDR3: CASSWAFKNTGKLFF. CDR3 sequence (DNA): TGTGCCAGCAGCTGGGCATTCAAGAACACCGGGAAGCTGTTTTTT.

The V call is TRBV2, the J call TRBJ2-7; tentative D call: TRBD2 (7 bases). Germline V CDR1 and CDR2: SNHLY, FYNNEI. V lost 4 bases and J lost 6, with 19 bases in between. This CDR3 has 15 amino acids. CDR3 amino acids: CASSGLLQAGAEQYF. The CDR3 DNA follows: TGTGCCAGCAGTGGTCTCTTGCAGGCGGGGGCCGAGCAGTACTTC.

This clonotype occurred a few times. The gene calls are TRBV7-2 and TRBJ1-1, with TRBD1 matching 7 bases. J gave up 5 bases and V 4 bases, and 4 bases lay outside the gene matches. The germline CDR1 and CDR2 sequences are SGHTA and FQGNSA. The CDR3 extends over 13 amino acids. The CDR3 loop reads CASSSGQRTEAFF. CDR3 DNA sequence: TGTGCCAGCAGCTCGGGACAGCGAACTGAAGCTTTCTTT.

This clonotype was seen only a few times. J is TRBJ2-1 and V is TRBV7-9, with D maybe TRBD2 (6 bases). The CDR3 spans 16 residues. V lost 1 base and J 4 bases, leaving 14 bases between the germline ends. From germline, CDR1 is SEHNR and CDR2 FQNEAQ (reference sequence). CDR3 bases: TGTGCCAGCAGCTTAGGGTCTGCGGGGACTTACAATGAGCAGTTCTTC. Amino acids: CASSLGSAGTYNEQFF.